A selection of T cell receptor beta chains follows, all from one sample in a study of blood T cell repertoires in COVID-19. This table comes from immunoSEQ multiplex PCR, and its TCRdb copy is limited to in-frame clones, with some not included. The sample consists of approximately 220,000 clones, about nine tenths of them appearing once. The source material was PBMCs or T cells enriched from blood (not recorded which). The receptor source for this set is a woman younger than 45 who had recovered from COVID-19. Both conserved end residues are part of each CDR3. Fields, in order: J gene, clone size, V gene, D gene, CDR3 protein, CDR3 DNA. D genes are given only for firm matches. Some rows have no size entry. The others give once, few or many, or a class for an expanded clone.

j_gene: TRBJ1-1
abundance: .
v_gene: TRBV25-1
d_gene: .
CDR3aa: CASRDRNTEAFF
CDR3nt: TGTGCCAGCAGAGACAGGAACACTGAAGCTTTCTTT

j_gene: TRBJ2-7
abundance: .
v_gene: TRBV4-3
d_gene: TRBD1
CDR3aa: CASSPGQGIFYEQYF
CDR3nt: TGCGCCAGCAGCCCAGGACAGGGGATATTCTACGAGCAGTACTTC

j_gene: TRBJ2-7
abundance: .
v_gene: TRBV27
d_gene: .
CDR3aa: CASSLSPNTYEQYF
CDR3nt: TGTGCCAGCAGTTTATCACCTAATACCTACGAGCAGTACTTC

j_gene: TRBJ1-1
abundance: .
v_gene: TRBV7-2
d_gene: TRBD1
CDR3aa: CASSDRDRSLGTEAFF
CDR3nt: TGTGCCAGCAGCGACCGGGACAGGTCCCTCGGGACTGAAGCTTTCTTT

j_gene: TRBJ1-2
abundance: .
v_gene: TRBV4-3
d_gene: .
CDR3aa: CASSQGNLQGRANYGYTF
CDR3nt: TGCGCCAGCAGCCAAGGGAACCTACAGGGAAGAGCTAACTATGGCTACACCTTC

j_gene: TRBJ1-1
abundance: .
v_gene: TRBV29-1
d_gene: TRBD1
CDR3aa: CSVERRTGVTEAFF
CDR3nt: TGCAGCGTTGAAAGGAGGACAGGGGTCACTGAAGCTTTCTTT

j_gene: TRBJ1-2
abundance: .
v_gene: TRBV20-1
d_gene: TRBD1
CDR3aa: CSASGQGVGYGYTF
CDR3nt: TGCAGTGCTAGTGGACAGGGGGTGGGCTATGGCTACACCTTC

j_gene: TRBJ2-5
abundance: .
v_gene: TRBV19
d_gene: TRBD2
CDR3aa: CASSPTSGGRSRETQYF
CDR3nt: TGTGCCAGTAGTCCGACTAGCGGGGGACGATCTAGAGAGACCCAGTACTTC

j_gene: TRBJ1-3
abundance: .
v_gene: TRBV27
d_gene: TRBD1
CDR3aa: CASSLRGGQGVSGNTIYF
CDR3nt: TGTGCCAGCAGTTTAAGGGGGGGACAGGGGGTCTCTGGAAACACCATATATTTT

j_gene: TRBJ2-1
abundance: .
v_gene: TRBV11-3
d_gene: TRBD1
CDR3aa: CASSLGGQHNEQFF
CDR3nt: TGTGCCAGCAGCTTAGGGGGACAGCACAATGAGCAGTTCTTC

j_gene: TRBJ1-1
abundance: few
v_gene: TRBV6-5
d_gene: TRBD1
CDR3aa: CASSSGQSNTEAFF
CDR3nt: TGTGCCAGCAGTTCGGGACAGTCGAACACTGAAGCTTTCTTT

j_gene: TRBJ2-7
abundance: .
v_gene: TRBV10-3
d_gene: TRBD2
CDR3aa: CAISEPGTSGGDEQYF
CDR3nt: TGTGCCATCAGTGAGCCTGGGACTAGCGGGGGCGACGAGCAGTACTTC

j_gene: TRBJ2-5
abundance: once
v_gene: TRBV3-1/TRBV3-2
d_gene: TRBD2
CDR3aa: CARAGASGGPRETQYF
CDR3nt: TGTGCCAGGGCGGGGGCTAGCGGGGGGCCCCGGGAGACCCAGTACTTC

j_gene: TRBJ2-2
abundance: .
v_gene: TRBV5-1
d_gene: .
CDR3aa: CASSFSSANTGELFF
CDR3nt: TGCGCCAGCAGCTTTAGCTCGGCCAACACCGGGGAGCTGTTTTTT

j_gene: TRBJ2-1
abundance: .
v_gene: TRBV7-2
d_gene: .
CDR3aa: CASSAGYIGYNEQFF
CDR3nt: TGTGCCAGCAGCGCGGGGTATATAGGCTACAATGAGCAGTTCTTC

j_gene: TRBJ1-1
abundance: once
v_gene: TRBV11-2
d_gene: .
CDR3aa: CASSLVGGNTEAFF
CDR3nt: TGTGCCAGCAGCTTAGTGGGGGGGAACACTGAAGCTTTCTTT

j_gene: TRBJ1-3
abundance: .
v_gene: TRBV5-1
d_gene: .
CDR3aa: CASSLEYGGSGTIYF
CDR3nt: TGCGCCAGCAGCTTGGAGTACGGGGGGTCGGGCACCATATATTTT

j_gene: TRBJ1-5
abundance: .
v_gene: TRBV6-5
d_gene: .
CDR3aa: CASSRDLNQPQHF
CDR3nt: TGTGCCAGCAGCAGGGATCTCAATCAGCCCCAGCATTTT

j_gene: TRBJ1-2
abundance: .
v_gene: TRBV5-6
d_gene: TRBD1
CDR3aa: CASSLGDRGSVYGYTF
CDR3nt: TGTGCCAGCAGCTTGGGAGACAGGGGCTCTGTATATGGCTACACCTTC

j_gene: TRBJ1-1
abundance: few
v_gene: TRBV5-4
d_gene: .
CDR3aa: CASSLARVGTEAFF
CDR3nt: TGTGCCAGCAGCTTGGCCAGGGTGGGGACTGAAGCTTTCTTT

j_gene: TRBJ1-5
abundance: .
v_gene: TRBV19
d_gene: .
CDR3aa: CASSIDLTGFGNQPQHF
CDR3nt: TGTGCCAGTAGTATAGATCTTACAGGTTTTGGCAATCAGCCCCAGCATTTT

j_gene: TRBJ1-1
abundance: .
v_gene: TRBV10-3
d_gene: .
CDR3aa: CAISESTEGVEAFF
CDR3nt: TGTGCCATCAGTGAGTCCACAGAGGGGGTTGAAGCTTTCTTT

j_gene: TRBJ1-1
abundance: .
v_gene: TRBV9
d_gene: .
CDR3aa: CASTPDFMNTEAFF
CDR3nt: TGTGCCAGCACGCCAGACTTTATGAACACTGAAGCTTTCTTT

j_gene: TRBJ2-7
abundance: .
v_gene: TRBV6-5
d_gene: .
CDR3aa: CASSYDRWAYEQYF
CDR3nt: TGTGCCAGCAGTTATGACAGGTGGGCGTACGAGCAGTACTTC

j_gene: TRBJ1-1
abundance: .
v_gene: TRBV4-1
d_gene: .
CDR3aa: CASSQAGENTEAFF
CDR3nt: TGCGCCAGCAGCCAAGCGGGAGAGAACACTGAAGCTTTCTTT

j_gene: TRBJ2-1
abundance: .
v_gene: TRBV2
d_gene: TRBD2
CDR3aa: CAGSGSSSYNEQFF
CDR3nt: TGTGCCGGGAGCGGGAGTAGCTCCTACAATGAGCAGTTCTTC

j_gene: TRBJ1-1
abundance: .
v_gene: TRBV4-1
d_gene: TRBD1
CDR3aa: CASSLDRGAEAFF
CDR3nt: TGCGCCAGCAGCTTGGACAGGGGCGCTGAAGCTTTCTTT

j_gene: TRBJ2-2
abundance: once
v_gene: TRBV6-5
d_gene: .
CDR3aa: CASSYMNYYSTGELFF
CDR3nt: TGTGCCAGCAGTTACATGAATTATTATAGCACCGGGGAGCTGTTTTTT

j_gene: TRBJ1-2
abundance: .
v_gene: TRBV18
d_gene: TRBD1
CDR3aa: CASSPGQGGGYTF
CDR3nt: TGTGCCAGCTCACCCGGACAGGGGGGTGGCTACACCTTC

j_gene: TRBJ1-2
abundance: .
v_gene: TRBV7-9
d_gene: TRBD1
CDR3aa: CASSLWGQSYGYTF
CDR3nt: TGTGCCAGCAGCTTATGGGGACAGTCTTATGGCTACACCTTC

j_gene: TRBJ1-3
abundance: .
v_gene: TRBV19
d_gene: TRBD1
CDR3aa: CAIRHRTGVGNTIYF
CDR3nt: TGTGCCATAAGACATCGGACAGGAGTAGGAAACACCATATATTTT

j_gene: TRBJ2-5
abundance: .
v_gene: TRBV13
d_gene: TRBD2
CDR3aa: CASSARLAGGETQYF
CDR3nt: TGTGCCAGCAGCGCCAGACTAGCGGGGGGAGAGACCCAGTACTTC

j_gene: TRBJ1-2
abundance: .
v_gene: TRBV2
d_gene: .
CDR3aa: CASSEAGLLNYGYTF
CDR3nt: TGTGCCAGCAGTGAGGCGGGACTGCTTAACTATGGCTACACCTTC

j_gene: TRBJ1-1
abundance: .
v_gene: TRBV7-9
d_gene: .
CDR3aa: CASSSHPPEAFF
CDR3nt: TGTGCCAGCAGCTCCCATCCCCCTGAAGCTTTCTTT

j_gene: TRBJ1-6
abundance: .
v_gene: TRBV6-5
d_gene: .
CDR3aa: CAGRLGGYSPLHF
CDR3nt: TGTGCCGGTCGGCTCGGAGGTTATTCACCCCTCCACTTT

j_gene: TRBJ1-2
abundance: once
v_gene: TRBV14
d_gene: .
CDR3aa: CASSHLASSGDYGYTF
CDR3nt: TGTGCCAGCAGCCACTTGGCCAGCTCGGGGGACTATGGCTACACCTTC

j_gene: TRBJ1-1
abundance: few
v_gene: TRBV20-1
d_gene: .
CDR3aa: CSARRITEAFF
CDR3nt: TGCAGTGCTAGGAGGATCACTGAAGCTTTCTTT

j_gene: TRBJ2-3
abundance: .
v_gene: TRBV5-1
d_gene: TRBD2
CDR3aa: CASSGTSGGDTQYF
CDR3nt: TGCGCCAGCTCGGGGACTAGCGGGGGGGATACGCAGTATTTT

j_gene: TRBJ2-5
abundance: .
v_gene: TRBV7-3
d_gene: TRBD1
CDR3aa: CASSFDRGETQYF
CDR3nt: TGTGCCAGCAGCTTTGACAGGGGAGAGACCCAGTACTTC

j_gene: TRBJ2-2
abundance: .
v_gene: TRBV24-1
d_gene: TRBD2
CDR3aa: CATSDRTSGGLSNTGELFF
CDR3nt: TGTGCCACCAGTGACCGGACTAGCGGGGGGCTATCGAACACCGGGGAGCTGTTTTTT

j_gene: TRBJ2-5
abundance: .
v_gene: TRBV11-2
d_gene: .
CDR3aa: CASSPVETQYF
CDR3nt: TGTGCCAGCAGCCCCGTGGAGACCCAGTACTTC